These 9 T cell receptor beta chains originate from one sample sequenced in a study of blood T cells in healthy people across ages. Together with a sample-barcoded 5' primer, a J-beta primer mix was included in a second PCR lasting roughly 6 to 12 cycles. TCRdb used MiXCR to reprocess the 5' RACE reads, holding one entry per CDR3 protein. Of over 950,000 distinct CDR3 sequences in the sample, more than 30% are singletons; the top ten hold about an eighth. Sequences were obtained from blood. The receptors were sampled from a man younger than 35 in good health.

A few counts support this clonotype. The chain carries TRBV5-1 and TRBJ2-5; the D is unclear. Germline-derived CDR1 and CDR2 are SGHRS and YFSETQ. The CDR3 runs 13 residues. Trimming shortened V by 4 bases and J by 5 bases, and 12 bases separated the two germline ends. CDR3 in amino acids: CASSVSRVETQYF. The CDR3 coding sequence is TGCGCCAGCAGCGTGTCACGAGTCGAGACCCAGTACTTC.

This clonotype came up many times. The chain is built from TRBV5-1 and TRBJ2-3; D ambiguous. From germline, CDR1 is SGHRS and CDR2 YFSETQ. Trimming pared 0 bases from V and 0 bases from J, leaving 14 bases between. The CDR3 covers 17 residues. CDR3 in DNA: TGCGCCAGCAGCTTGGCCGCGGAGCGAACTAGCACAGATACGCAGTATTTT. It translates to CASSLAAERTSTDTQYF. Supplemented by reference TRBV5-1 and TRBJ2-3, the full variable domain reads KAGVTQTPRYLIKTRGQQVTLSCSPISGHRSVSWYQQTPGQGLQFLFEYFSETQRNKGNFPGRFSGRQFSNSRSEMNVSTLELGDSALYLCASSLAAERTSTDTQYFGPGTRLTVL.

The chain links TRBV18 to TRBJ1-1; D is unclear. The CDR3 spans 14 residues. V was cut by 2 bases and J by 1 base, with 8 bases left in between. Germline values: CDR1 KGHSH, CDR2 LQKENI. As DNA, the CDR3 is TGTGCCAGCTCACCATCCACCAGGAACACTGAAGCTTTCTTT. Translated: CASSPSTRNTEAFF.

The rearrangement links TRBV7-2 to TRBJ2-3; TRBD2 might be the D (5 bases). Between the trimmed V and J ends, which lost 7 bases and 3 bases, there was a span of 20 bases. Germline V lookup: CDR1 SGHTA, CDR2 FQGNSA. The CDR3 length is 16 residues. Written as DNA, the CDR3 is TGTGCCAGCATCCCGCCGGGGAGTCGGGGTACAGATACGCAGTATTTT. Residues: CASIPPGSRGTDTQYF.

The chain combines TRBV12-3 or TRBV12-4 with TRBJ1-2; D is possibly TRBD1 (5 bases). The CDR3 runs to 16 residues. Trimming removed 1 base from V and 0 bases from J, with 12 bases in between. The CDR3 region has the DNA TGTGCCAGCAGTTTAGGGGGCAGCCACGCTAACTATGGCTACACCTTC. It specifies CASSLGGSHANYGYTF.

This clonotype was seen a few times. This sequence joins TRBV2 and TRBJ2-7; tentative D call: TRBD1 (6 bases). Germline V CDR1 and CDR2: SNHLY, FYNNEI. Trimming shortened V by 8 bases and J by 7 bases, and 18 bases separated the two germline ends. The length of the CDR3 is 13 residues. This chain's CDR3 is CASGSPATGEQYF. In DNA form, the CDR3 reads TGTGCCAGCGGGTCGCCGGCTACAGGGGAGCAGTACTTC.

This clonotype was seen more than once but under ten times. CDR3 protein: CASSLSLPNYEQYF. Here the CDR3 DNA reads TGTGCCAGCAGTTTATCGCTCCCAAACTACGAGCAGTACTTC. The genes are TRBV27 and TRBJ2-7; no firm D call. CDR1 MNHEY and CDR2 SMNVEV come from the germline V gene (reference sequence). V gave up 0 bases and J gave up 3 bases, with 9 bases separating them. CDR3 size: 14 residues.

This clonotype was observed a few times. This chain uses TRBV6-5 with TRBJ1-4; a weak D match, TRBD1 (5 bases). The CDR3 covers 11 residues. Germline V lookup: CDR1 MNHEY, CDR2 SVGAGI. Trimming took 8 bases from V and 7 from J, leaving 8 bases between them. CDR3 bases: TGTGCCAGCGGGACCTCTGAAAAACTGTTTTTT. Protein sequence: CASGTSEKLFF.

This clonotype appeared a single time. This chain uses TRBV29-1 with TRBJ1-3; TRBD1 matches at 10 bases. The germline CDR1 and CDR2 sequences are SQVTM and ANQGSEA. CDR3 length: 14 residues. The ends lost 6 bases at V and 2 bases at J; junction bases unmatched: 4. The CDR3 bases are TGCAGCGTGGGGACAGGGGAGCCTGGAAACACCATATATTTT. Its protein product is CSVGTGEPGNTIYF.